The entry below describes one T cell receptor beta chain. Its antigen is as yet unknown. This sample is drawn from a study of early T cells in non-severe SARS-CoV-2 infection. Each single cDNA molecule received a unique molecular identifier. Via MiXCR, TCRdb re-called the 5' RACE reads, giving one row per CDR3 protein. The sample has 40,000 to 45,000 distinct CDR3 sequences, roughly 4.3% seen once. Study outcomes and limitations: Anti-spike CD8 specificities were favored by VDJdb matching, whose results missed private and CD4 specificities.

The CDR3 length is 14 residues. V was pared by 3 bases and J by 6 bases, with 5 bases of the junction left unmatched. Germline V CDR1 and CDR2: SGHVS, FNYEAQ. This clonotype was sampled from an adult who was a healthcare worker with PCR-confirmed SARS-CoV-2 infection or an uninfected control (not recorded which). Sequenced: whole blood. The V and J genes are TRBV7-6 and TRBJ2-7, with 10 bases aligning to TRBD2. CDR3 in DNA: TGTGCCAGCAGCTTGGCTAGCGGGAGTACCGAGCAGTACTTC. Protein product: CASSLASGSTEQYF.